This TCR beta chain was documented in a study of radiotherapy plus CTLA-4 blockade in lung cancer. Study findings and constraints: After treatment with radiotherapy plus ipilimumab, TCR clones that came from the tumor expanded in blood.

In the case of this clone: Its antigen remains unidentified.

Sequenced by immunoSEQ multiplex PCR; TCRdb stores in-frame clones only, minus some. The sample comprises more than 75,000 clones, 80% to 85% of which are singletons, and roughly 23% rests with the top ten. V lost 3 bases to trimming and J lost 5 bases, with 13 bases between them. The CDR3 extends over 14 amino acids. Germline-derived CDR1 and CDR2 are SNHLY and FYNNEI. Chemo-refractory metastatic non-small-cell lung cancer patients were treated with focal radiation plus CTLA-4 blockade with ipilimumab. The TCR sequence derives from a human donor with non-small cell lung cancer that progressed on radiotherapy plus ipilimumab. Sequencing used peripheral blood, obtained from a patient treated with radiotherapy plus ipilimumab. This chain connects TRBV2 to TRBJ2-5, with D possibly TRBD1 on 5 matching bases. The DNA of the CDR3 is TGTGCCAGCAGTGAGGGTACAGGAAGGGAGACCCAGTACTTC. Protein: CASSEGTGRETQYF. Together with reference TRBV2 and TRBJ2-5, the CDR3 gives the full variable domain: EPEVTQTPSHQVTQMGQEVILRCVPISNHLYFYWYRQILGQKVEFLVSFYNNEISEKSEIFDDQFSVERPDGSNFTLKIRSTKLEDSAMYFCASSEGTGRETQYFGPGTRLLVL.